This T cell receptor (beta chain) was sequenced in a study of CD8 T cells in Susac syndrome. Random-hexamer reverse transcription was applied to roughly 0.5 to 1 ug RNA. TCRdb processed the immunoSEQ multiplex PCR reads anew with MiXCR; each CDR3 protein has one entry. The table records 100,000 or so distinct CDR3 sequences, roughly 92% of them present only once. This CDR3 is 13 amino acids long. The V gene's germline CDR1 is SGHTA and CDR2 FQGNSA. V was trimmed by 1 base and J by 8 bases, leaving 11 bases between them. The chain combines TRBV7-2 with TRBJ1-2; a possible D gene is TRBD1 (5 bases). Sequencing was performed on CD8+ T cells from PBMCs. The receptor comes from a human donor in good health. The CDR3 DNA is TGTGCCAGCAGCTTAGACGACAGACGCGGCTACACCTTC. Residues: CASSLDDRRGYTF.